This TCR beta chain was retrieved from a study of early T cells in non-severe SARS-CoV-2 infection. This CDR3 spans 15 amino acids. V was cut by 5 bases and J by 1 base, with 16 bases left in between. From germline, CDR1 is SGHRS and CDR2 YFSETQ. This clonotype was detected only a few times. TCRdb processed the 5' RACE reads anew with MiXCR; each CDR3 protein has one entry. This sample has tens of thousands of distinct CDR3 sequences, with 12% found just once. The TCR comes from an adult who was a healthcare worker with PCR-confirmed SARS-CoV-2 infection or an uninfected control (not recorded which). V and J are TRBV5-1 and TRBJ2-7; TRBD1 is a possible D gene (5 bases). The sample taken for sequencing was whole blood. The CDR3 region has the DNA TGCGCCAGCAGGGAAGGGGCCAGCGCATCCTACGAGCAGTACTTC. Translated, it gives CASREGASASYEQYF.